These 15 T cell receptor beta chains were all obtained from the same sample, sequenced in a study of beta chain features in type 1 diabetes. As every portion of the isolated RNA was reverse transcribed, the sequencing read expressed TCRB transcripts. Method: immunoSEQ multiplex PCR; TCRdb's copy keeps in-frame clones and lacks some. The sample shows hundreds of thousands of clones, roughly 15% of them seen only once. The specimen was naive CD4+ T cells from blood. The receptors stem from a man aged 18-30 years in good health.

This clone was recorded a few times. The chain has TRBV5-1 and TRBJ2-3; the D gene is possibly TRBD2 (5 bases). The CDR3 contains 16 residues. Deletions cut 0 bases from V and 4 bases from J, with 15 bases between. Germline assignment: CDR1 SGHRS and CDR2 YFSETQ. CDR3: CASSLVGIKAADTQYF. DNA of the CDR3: TGCGCCAGCAGCTTGGTCGGGATTAAAGCGGCAGATACGCAGTATTTT.

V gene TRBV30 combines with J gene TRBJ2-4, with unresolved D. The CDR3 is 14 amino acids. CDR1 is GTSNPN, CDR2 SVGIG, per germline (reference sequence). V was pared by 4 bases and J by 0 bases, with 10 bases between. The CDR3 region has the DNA TGTGCCTGGATCCCCCGGTTAGCCAAAAACATTCAGTACTTC. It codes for CAWIPRLAKNIQYF.

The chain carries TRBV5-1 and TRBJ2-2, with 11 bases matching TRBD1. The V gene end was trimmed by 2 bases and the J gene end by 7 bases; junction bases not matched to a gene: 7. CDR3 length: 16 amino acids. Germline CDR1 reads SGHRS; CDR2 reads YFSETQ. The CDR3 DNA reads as TGCGCCAGCAGCTTCCAAGGACAGGGGGCTGGCGGGGAGCTGTTTTTT. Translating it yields CASSFQGQGAGGELFF. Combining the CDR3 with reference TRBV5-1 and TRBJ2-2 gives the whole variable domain KAGVTQTPRYLIKTRGQQVTLSCSPISGHRSVSWYQQTPGQGLQFLFEYFSETQRNKGNFPGRFSGRQFSNSRSEMNVSTLELGDSALYLCASSFQGQGAGGELFFGEGSRLTVL.

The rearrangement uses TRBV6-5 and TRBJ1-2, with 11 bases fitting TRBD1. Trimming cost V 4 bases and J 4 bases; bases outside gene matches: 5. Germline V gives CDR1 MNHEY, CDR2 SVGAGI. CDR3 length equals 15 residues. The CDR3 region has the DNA TGTGCCAGCAGTTCCCGGACAGGGGGCATCTATGGCTACACCTTC. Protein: CASSSRTGGIYGYTF.

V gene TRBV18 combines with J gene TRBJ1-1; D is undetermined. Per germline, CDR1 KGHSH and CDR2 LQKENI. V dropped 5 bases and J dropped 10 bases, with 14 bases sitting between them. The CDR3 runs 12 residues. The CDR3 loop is CASSSTDHGAFF. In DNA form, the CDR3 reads TGTGCCAGCTCATCTACCGACCACGGAGCTTTCTTT. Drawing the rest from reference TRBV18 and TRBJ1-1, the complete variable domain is NAGVMQNPRHLVRRRGQEARLRCSPMKGHSHVYWYRQLPEEGLKFMVYLQKENIIDESGMPKERFSAEFPKEGPSILRIQQVVRGDSAAYFCASSSTDHGAFFGQGTRLTVV.

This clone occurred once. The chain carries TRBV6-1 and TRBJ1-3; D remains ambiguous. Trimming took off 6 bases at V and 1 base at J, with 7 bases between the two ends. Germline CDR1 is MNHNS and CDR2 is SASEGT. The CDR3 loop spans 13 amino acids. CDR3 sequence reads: CASRRDSGNTIYF. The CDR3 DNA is TGTGCCAGCAGACGAGATTCTGGAAACACCATATATTTT.

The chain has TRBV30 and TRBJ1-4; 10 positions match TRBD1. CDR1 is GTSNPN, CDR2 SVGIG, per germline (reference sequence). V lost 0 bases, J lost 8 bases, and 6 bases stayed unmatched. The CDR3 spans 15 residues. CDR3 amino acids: CAWSVLGTGDEKLFF. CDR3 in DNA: TGTGCCTGGAGTGTACTTGGGACAGGGGACGAAAAACTGTTTTTT.

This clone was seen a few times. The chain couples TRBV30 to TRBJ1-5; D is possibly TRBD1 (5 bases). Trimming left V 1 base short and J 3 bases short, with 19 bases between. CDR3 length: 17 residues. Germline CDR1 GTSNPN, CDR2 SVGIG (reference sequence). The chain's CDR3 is CAWSASRVGGNNQPQHF. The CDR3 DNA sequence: TGTGCCTGGAGTGCCTCCCGTGTGGGGGGAAACAATCAGCCCCAGCATTTT.

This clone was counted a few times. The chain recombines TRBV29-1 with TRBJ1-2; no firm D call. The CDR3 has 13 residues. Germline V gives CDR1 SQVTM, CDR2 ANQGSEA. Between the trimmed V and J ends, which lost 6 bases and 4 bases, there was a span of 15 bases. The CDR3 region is CSVSTLGGYGYTF. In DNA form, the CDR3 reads TGCAGCGTCTCGACTCTGGGAGGCTATGGCTACACCTTC.

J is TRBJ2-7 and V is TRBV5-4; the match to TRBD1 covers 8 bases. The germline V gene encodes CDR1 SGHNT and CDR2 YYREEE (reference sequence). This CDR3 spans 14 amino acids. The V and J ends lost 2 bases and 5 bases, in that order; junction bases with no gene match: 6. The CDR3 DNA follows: TGTGCCAGCAGCTTCGGACAGGGTCGGAACGAGCAGTACTTC. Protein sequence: CASSFGQGRNEQYF.

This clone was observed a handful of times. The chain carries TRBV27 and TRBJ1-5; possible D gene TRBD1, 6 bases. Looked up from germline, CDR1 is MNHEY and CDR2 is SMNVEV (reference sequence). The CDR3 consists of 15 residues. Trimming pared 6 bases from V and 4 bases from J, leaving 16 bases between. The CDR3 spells CASSPMGGGNQPQHF. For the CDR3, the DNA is TGTGCCAGCAGCCCCATGGGGGGCGGGAATCAGCCCCAGCATTTT.

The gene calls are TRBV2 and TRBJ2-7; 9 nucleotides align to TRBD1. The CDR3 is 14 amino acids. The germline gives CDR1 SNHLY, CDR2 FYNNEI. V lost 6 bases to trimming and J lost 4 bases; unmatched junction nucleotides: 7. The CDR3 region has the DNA TGTGCCAGCAGCGTACAGGGGGCACTGTACGAGCAGTACTTC. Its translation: CASSVQGALYEQYF.

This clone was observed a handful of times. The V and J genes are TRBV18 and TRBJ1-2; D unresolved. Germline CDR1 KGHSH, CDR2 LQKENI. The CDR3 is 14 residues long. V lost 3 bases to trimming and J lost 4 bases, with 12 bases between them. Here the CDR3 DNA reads TGTGCCAGCTCACCCCCGCAGTTTACCTATGGCTACACCTTC. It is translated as CASSPPQFTYGYTF.

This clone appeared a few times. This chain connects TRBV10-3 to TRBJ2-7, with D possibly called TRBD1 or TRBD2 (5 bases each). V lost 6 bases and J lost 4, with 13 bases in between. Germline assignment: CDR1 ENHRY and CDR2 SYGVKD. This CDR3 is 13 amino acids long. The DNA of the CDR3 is TGTGCCATCAGGGTGGGACCGAGTTACGAGCAGTACTTC. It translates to CAIRVGPSYEQYF.

The CDR3 protein is CASSLRGFQPQHF. The CDR3 coding sequence is TGTGCCAGCAGTCTCCGGGGCTTTCAGCCCCAGCATTTT. The chain joins TRBV7-2 to TRBJ1-5; tentatively, D is TRBD1 (5 bases). Trimming stripped 6 bases from V and 6 bases from J, with 12 bases between. Germline CDR1 and CDR2: SGHTA and FQGNSA. The CDR3 totals 13 residues.